This TCR beta chain was sequenced during a study of blood T cell repertoires in COVID-19 (TCRdb year 2020). General notes on the study: Samples from collaborators originated in the United States, Italy and Spain and spanned both the acute and convalescent phases of COVID-19. The material from the prospective study consisted of cDNA or gDNA derived from T cells, B-cell-depleted T cells, or PBMCs. Deeply sampled blood TCRbeta repertoires from subjects exposed to, actively infected with, or recovered from COVID-19 were included in the dataset. The repertoires were released in a freely available public database meant as a resource for research on the immune response to SARS-CoV-2. The samples were drawn from the first 160 participants of the ongoing ImmuneRACE study and from 1,254 subjects provided by 6 global collaborators. Nearly every sample came with metadata listing a de-identified subject ID, COVID-19 status, age in years and sex. Where available, HLA class I and class II types were obtained from metadata supplied by the sample provider rather than from assay-based typing. General conclusions and limits of the study: Clinical and demographic metadata were provided uncurated, with the amount varying by source and participant.

The collaborating institutions used their own protocols to collect whole blood in K2EDTA tubes. For TCRbeta analysis, collaborators shipped samples in one of three forms: frozen whole blood, isolated PBMCs, or DNA extracted from either of those sample types. The immunoSEQ Assay, a bias-controlled multiplex PCR, was used to amplify TCRbeta CDR3 regions from genomic DNA. The paper's processing steps were these. Nucleated cell counts per sample were estimated from amplification of reference gene primers within the assay. To quantify the absolute abundance of each unique TCRbeta CDR3 rearrangement, sequence reads were collapsed and filtered. Productive Simpson clonality was computed per sample as the square root of Simpson's diversity index over productive rearrangements. As stored in TCRdb, this immuneACCESS dataset retains in-frame rearrangements with V and J assigned. A fraction of the clones does not appear; measured against another copy, unresolved V genes explain less than half of the discrepancy, and the remainder lacks a known reason. V and J calls and clone size are given by that table; D and trimming were obtained from the DNA. The table for this sample lists about 190,000 clones; 65% to 80% of them were counted only once. The ten largest make up about an eighth of the sample.

Comments on this clone: No antigen is known for it. No much larger clonotype is one base removed from it; base qualities were not supplied.

The CDR3 holds 14 amino acids from the cysteine to the phenylalanine. Here the CDR3 DNA is all that survives: 42 bases in frame from base 1. CDR1 and CDR2, per the germline V gene, are MNHEY and SVGAGI. Trimming accounts for 5 bases at V and 4 bases at J, while the number of junction bases matched to no gene is 7. This clonotype originated in a woman aged 45 to 65 with acute or convalescent COVID-19. The chain links TRBV6-5 with TRBJ1-1; 7 nucleotides in the junction match TRBD1. The sample comprised peripheral blood. The CDR3 here reads CASSHQDRATEAFF. The bases read TGTGCCAGCAGTCATCAAGACAGGGCCACTGAAGCTTTCTTT.